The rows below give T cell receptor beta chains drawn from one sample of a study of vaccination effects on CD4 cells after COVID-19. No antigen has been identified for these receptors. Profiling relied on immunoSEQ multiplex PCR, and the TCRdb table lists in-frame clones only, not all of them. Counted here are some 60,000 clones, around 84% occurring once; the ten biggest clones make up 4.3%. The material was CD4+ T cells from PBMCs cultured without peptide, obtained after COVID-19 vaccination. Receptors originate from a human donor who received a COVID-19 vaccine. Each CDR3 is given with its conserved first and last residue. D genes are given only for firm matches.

cdr3_aa: CASSQAGGNQPQHF
cdr3_nt: TGTGCCAGCAGCCAAGCGGGAGGAAATCAGCCCCAGCATTTT
d_call: .
v_call: TRBV14
j_call: TRBJ1-5

cdr3_aa: CASSEARGSRNYTF
cdr3_nt: TGTGCCAGCAGTGAGGCACGGGGTTCGAGAAATTACACCTTC
d_call: .
v_call: TRBV2
j_call: TRBJ1-2

cdr3_aa: CASTRAYNSPLHF
cdr3_nt: TGTGCCAGCACTCGGGCTTATAATTCACCCCTCCACTTT
d_call: .
v_call: TRBV6-5
j_call: TRBJ1-6

cdr3_aa: CASSQDRDTQYF
cdr3_nt: TGCGCCAGCAGCCAAGATAGAGATACGCAGTATTTT
d_call: .
v_call: TRBV4-3
j_call: TRBJ2-3

cdr3_aa: CASSQGDRENTEAFF
cdr3_nt: TGTGCCAGCAGCCAAGGGGACAGGGAGAACACTGAAGCTTTCTTT
d_call: TRBD1
v_call: TRBV4-2
j_call: TRBJ1-1

cdr3_aa: CASGPGTGNTDTQYF
cdr3_nt: TGCGCCAGTGGTCCCGGGACAGGGAACACAGATACGCAGTATTTT
d_call: TRBD1
v_call: TRBV4-1
j_call: TRBJ2-3

cdr3_aa: CAWSVPGLNQPQHF
cdr3_nt: TGTGCCTGGAGTGTACCGGGTCTCAATCAGCCCCAGCATTTT
d_call: .
v_call: TRBV30
j_call: TRBJ1-5

cdr3_aa: CASSRTGKPVGANVLTF
cdr3_nt: TGTGCTAGCAGCCGGACAGGGAAACCTGTTGGGGCCAACGTCCTGACTTTC
d_call: TRBD1
v_call: TRBV7-7
j_call: TRBJ2-6

cdr3_aa: CASSLGTGGYNEQFF
cdr3_nt: TGTGCCAGCTCACTCGGGACAGGGGGCTACAATGAGCAGTTCTTC
d_call: TRBD1
v_call: TRBV18
j_call: TRBJ2-1

cdr3_aa: CASSPGLAGAYEQYF
cdr3_nt: TGCGCCAGCAGCCCGGGACTAGCGGGAGCTTACGAGCAGTACTTC
d_call: TRBD2
v_call: TRBV4-1
j_call: TRBJ2-7

cdr3_aa: CASSLNLRAEETQYF
cdr3_nt: TGTGCTAGCAGCTTAAATCTCCGGGCGGAGGAGACCCAGTACTTC
d_call: .
v_call: TRBV7-7
j_call: TRBJ2-5

cdr3_aa: CSASDYPNTEAFF
cdr3_nt: TGCAGTGCTAGTGACTATCCGAACACTGAAGCTTTCTTT
d_call: .
v_call: TRBV20-1
j_call: TRBJ1-1

cdr3_aa: CASSLGEGGNYEQYF
cdr3_nt: TGTGCCAGCAGCTTAGGGGAGGGGGGAAACTACGAGCAGTACTTC
d_call: .
v_call: TRBV7-8
j_call: TRBJ2-7

cdr3_aa: CATGLGAGELFF
cdr3_nt: TGTGCCACCGGATTGGGGGCCGGGGAGCTGTTTTTT
d_call: .
v_call: TRBV24-1
j_call: TRBJ2-2

cdr3_aa: CVTHPPGNEQFF
cdr3_nt: TGTGTTACCCATCCTCCGGGCAATGAGCAGTTCTTC
d_call: .
v_call: TRBV5-4
j_call: TRBJ2-1